A single sample gave rise to the 26 T cell receptor beta chains below, sequenced in a study of vaccination and CD4 T cells after COVID-19. Sample treatment: roughly ten-day PBMC culture with coronavirus spike peptide pools or control peptides (ViraFEST assay). What these receptors recognize is not known. Scientists ran DNA taken from cultured CD4+ T cells through the Oncomine TCR Beta short-read assay for sequencing. TCRdb passed the PCR reads through MiXCR, listing each CDR3 protein once. The sample consists of some 9,500 distinct CDR3 sequences, 30% to 40% of them appearing once. The sample comprised CD4+ T cells from blood, cultured in vitro. The receptors stem from a human donor who had recovered from COVID-19.

This rearrangement joins TRBV5-1 to TRBJ2-5; TRBD2 might be the D (6 bases). The germline V gene has CDR1 SGHRS and CDR2 YFSETQ. V shed 0 bases and J shed 1 base, with 7 bases lying between them. This CDR3 spans 14 amino acids. The CDR3 loop is CASSLEEGQETQYF. As DNA, the CDR3 is TGCGCCAGCAGCTTGGAGGAGGGCCAAGAGACCCAGTACTTC.

There are a few counts of this clonotype. A single base separates this from a much larger clone, so it may be a read error. The chain has TRBV6-2 or TRBV6-3 and TRBJ1-2; 7 bases are shared with TRBD1. The junction had 14 bases not matched to a gene; V was cut back by 7 bases and J by 3 bases. The CDR3 consists of 16 residues. Germline CDR1 is MNHEY and CDR2 is SVGEGT. CDR3 nucleotides: TGTGCCAGCAATTATGTGACAGGGAGTATGGACTATGGCTACACCTTC. This gives the protein CASNYVTGSMDYGYTF.

The gene calls are TRBV19 and TRBJ2-7; 7 nucleotides match TRBD2. Germline CDR1 and CDR2: LNHDA and SQIVND (reference sequence). The J segment lost 6 bases and the V segment lost 7 bases, leaving 15 bases of the junction unmatched. There are 15 residues in the CDR3. The DNA of the CDR3 is TGTGCCAGTAAGGACACCCCGGGGGGTCTAGGCGAGCAGTACTTC. Translating gives CASKDTPGGLGEQYF.

The chain couples TRBV9 to TRBJ1-1; 9 bases fit TRBD1. The germline CDR1 and CDR2 sequences are SGDLS and YYNGEE. V was clipped by 2 bases and J by 3 bases; unmatched bases: 2. This CDR3 has 14 amino acids. The CDR3 DNA sequence: TGTGCCAGCAGCGTGGGACAGGGAGACACTGAAGCTTTCTTT. Protein product: CASSVGQGDTEAFF.

The chain combines TRBV6-5 with TRBJ2-2; D gene ambiguous. V was pared by 2 bases and J by 0 bases, with 13 bases between. This CDR3 has 17 amino acids. The germline gives CDR1 MNHEY, CDR2 SVGAGI. As DNA, the CDR3 is TGTGCCAGCAGTTACCCCTCCCGGATCTCGAACACCGGGGAGCTGTTTTTT. Translated: CASSYPSRISNTGELFF.

V gene TRBV20-1 combines with J gene TRBJ2-6, with 8 bases aligning to TRBD2. Germline loops: CDR1 DFQATT, CDR2 SNEGSKA (reference sequence). The CDR3 is made up of 16 amino acids. With V trimmed by 6 bases and J by 0 bases, 7 bases remained unmatched. CDR3 nucleotide sequence: TGCAGTGCGGCGCCTACTAGCGGCTCTGGGGCCAACGTCCTGACTTTC. This codes for CSAAPTSGSGANVLTF.

CDR3: CASSLIPAYDFISYEQYF. The DNA for the CDR3 is TGTGCCAGCAGCTTGATTCCGGCTTATGATTTTATTTCCTACGAGCAGTACTTC. This chain connects TRBV5-8 to TRBJ2-7, with D uncertain. The CDR3 is made up of 18 amino acids. Trimming shortened V by 1 base and J by 1 base, and 21 bases separated the two germline ends. Germline CDR1 is SGHTS and CDR2 is YDEGEE. Using reference TRBV5-8 and TRBJ2-7 for the parts outside the CDR3, the full variable domain is EAGVTQSPTHLIKTRGQQATLRCSPISGHTSVYWYQQALGLGLQFLLWYDEGEERNRGNFPPRFSGRQFPNYSSELNVNALELEDSALYLCASSLIPAYDFISYEQYFGPGTRLTVT.

The V call is TRBV5-4, the J call TRBJ1-6; D not certain. Germline-derived CDR1 and CDR2 are SGHNT and YYREEE (reference sequence). With 3 bases removed from V and 10 bases from J, the gap between germline ends came to 11 bases. The CDR3 has 13 residues. The CDR3 protein is CASSSNLASPLHF. The CDR3 DNA is TGTGCCAGCAGCTCAAACTTAGCCTCACCCCTCCACTTT.

This clonotype occurred a few times. This rearrangement joins TRBV7-9 to TRBJ2-2; D uncertain. V was cut by 4 bases and J by 4 bases, with 25 bases left in between. The V gene's germline CDR1 is SEHNR and CDR2 FQNEAQ (reference sequence). The CDR3 length is 19 residues. The CDR3 reads CASSSSLPVRHGATGELFF. The CDR3 bases are TGTGCCAGCAGCTCATCACTACCCGTCCGGCACGGAGCCACCGGGGAGCTGTTTTTT.

The chain joins TRBV28 to TRBJ2-1; 8 bases map to TRBD1. The CDR3 is 14 residues long. Germline loops: CDR1 MDHEN, CDR2 SYDVKM. V was clipped by 7 bases and J by 2 bases; unmatched bases: 4. The CDR3: CASNKQGAYNEQFF. For the CDR3, the DNA is TGTGCCAGCAACAAACAGGGGGCCTACAATGAGCAGTTCTTC.

The chain links TRBV5-1 to TRBJ1-1; possible D gene TRBD1, 6 bases. The V gene lost 4 bases and the J gene lost 5 bases, with 15 bases spanning the gap. The length of the CDR3 is 14 residues. In germline, CDR1 is SGHRS, CDR2 YFSETQ. CDR3 nucleotide sequence: TGCGCCAGCAGCGAGGGGGGGAAAGGGACTGAAGCTTTCTTT. Translated, it gives CASSEGGKGTEAFF.

This clonotype is judged large. The rearrangement joins TRBV6-5 to TRBJ1-2, with D hard to call. CDR3 length: 14 residues. Germline-derived CDR1 and CDR2 are MNHEY and SVGAGI. V lost 2 bases, J lost 4 bases, and 11 bases lay in between. The CDR3 protein is CASSYEGSSYGYTF. The CDR3 DNA follows: TGTGCCAGCAGTTACGAAGGGTCAAGCTATGGCTACACCTTC.

This chain uses TRBV7-2 with TRBJ1-4, with 11 bases fitting TRBD1. Germline V gene sequence: CDR1 SGHTA, CDR2 FQGNSA. CDR3 size: 17 residues. V lost 1 base to trimming and J lost 0 bases; unmatched junction nucleotides: 1. The CDR3 loop is CASSLGGQGATNEKLFF. The DNA for the CDR3 is TGTGCCAGCAGCTTAGGGGGACAGGGGGCAACTAATGAAAAACTGTTTTTT.

The J gene is TRBJ1-1, the V gene TRBV19, with TRBD1 identical over 8 bases. CDR3 length equals 16 residues. Germline lookup yields CDR1 LNHDA and CDR2 SQIVND (reference sequence). The J segment lost 5 bases and the V segment lost 7 bases, leaving 15 bases of the junction unmatched. The CDR3 protein is CASTDGQGAGWTEAFF. In nucleotides, the CDR3 is TGTGCCAGTACTGACGGACAGGGCGCGGGTTGGACTGAAGCTTTCTTT.

This clonotype appeared a single time. CDR3 nucleotide sequence: TGCGCCAGCAGCGCCCGACTGGGGGTCTACGAGCAGTACTTC. Its translation is CASSARLGVYEQYF. V gene TRBV4-3 combines with J gene TRBJ2-7; either TRBD1 or TRBD2 may supply D (5 bases each). CDR1 is LGHNA and CDR2 is YSLEER in the germline V gene. Trimming cost V 5 bases and J 3 bases, with 14 bases left between them. The CDR3 has 14 amino acids.

The chain employs TRBV27 and TRBJ2-3; 9 bases fit TRBD2. This CDR3 spans 16 amino acids. The germline CDR1 and CDR2 sequences are MNHEY and SMNVEV (reference sequence). The junction had 12 bases not matched to a gene; V was cut back by 1 base and J by 10 bases. This CDR3 reads CASSLLKGGREEAQYF. The DNA for the CDR3 is TGTGCCAGCAGTTTATTGAAGGGCGGGAGGGAAGAGGCGCAGTATTTT.

The V gene is TRBV7-9, the J gene TRBJ2-1; 11 bases fit TRBD2. Germline trimming cut 5 bases from V and 1 base from J; bases unmatched to any gene: 10. From germline, CDR1 is SEHNR and CDR2 FQNEAQ (reference sequence). The CDR3 is made up of 18 amino acids. For the CDR3, the DNA is TGTGCCAGCAGCCCAAGGGCTAGCGGGGGGCCTTCCTACAATGAGCAGTTCTTC. Its protein product is CASSPRASGGPSYNEQFF.

A few counts support this clonotype. The chain uses TRBV20-1 and TRBJ1-2, with D perhaps TRBD1 (5 bases). The CDR3 covers 14 residues. Germline loops: CDR1 DFQATT, CDR2 SNEGSKA (reference sequence). Trimming stripped 0 bases from V and 2 bases from J, with 10 bases between. CDR3 in amino acids: CSARDLQENYGYTF. The CDR3 DNA is TGCAGTGCTAGAGATTTACAGGAGAACTATGGCTACACCTTC.

This clonotype was picked up a small number of times. V and J are TRBV20-1 and TRBJ2-3; 11 bases align to TRBD2. The V gene end was trimmed by 6 bases and the J gene end by 2 bases; junction bases not matched to a gene: 4. CDR1 and CDR2 (germline): DFQATT, SNEGSKA (reference sequence). The CDR3 runs 14 residues. DNA for the CDR3: TGCAGTGCCAGACTAGCGGGGAACACAGATACGCAGTATTTT. This codes for CSARLAGNTDTQYF.

This clonotype turned up a few times. The chain has TRBV7-2 and TRBJ2-7; D is ambiguous. The CDR3 runs 14 residues. The germline V gene has CDR1 SGHTA and CDR2 FQGNSA. Deletions cut 0 bases from V and 6 bases from J, with 12 bases between. The CDR3 nucleotides read TGTGCCAGCAGCTTAGCGACGGTGCGTGCCGAGCAGTACTTC. It encodes CASSLATVRAEQYF.

This clonotype qualifies as medium-sized. The rearrangement uses TRBV7-9 and TRBJ1-2; the D is unclear. This CDR3 is 12 amino acids long. The V end lost 1 base, the J end lost 4 bases, and 4 bases lay between the germline ends. The V gene's germline CDR1 is SEHNR and CDR2 FQNEAQ (reference sequence). This CDR3 reads CASSLGVYGYTF. CDR3 sequence (DNA): TGTGCCAGCAGCTTAGGGGTCTATGGCTACACCTTC. Complete variable domain (other parts from reference TRBV7-9 and TRBJ1-2): DTGVSQNPRHKITKRGQNVTFRCDPISEHNRLYWYRQTLGQGPEFLTYFQNEAQLEKSRLLSDRFSAERPKGSFSTLEIQRTEQGDSAMYLCASSLGVYGYTFGSGTRLTVV.

The chain uses TRBV2 and TRBJ1-2; tentative D call: TRBD1 (5 bases). The germline V and J ends were trimmed by 3 bases and 8 bases, with 16 bases remaining between them. CDR1 is SNHLY, CDR2 FYNNEI, per germline. This CDR3 contains 14 residues. The CDR3 here is CASSDRATAKGYTF. Written as DNA, the CDR3 is TGTGCCAGCAGTGACAGGGCGACCGCGAAGGGCTACACCTTC.

This sequence joins TRBV24-1 and TRBJ2-1; 8 bases are a match to TRBD2. This CDR3 comprises 15 residues. J gave up 9 bases and V 3 bases, and 9 bases lay outside the gene matches. Germline V gene sequence: CDR1 KGHDR, CDR2 SFDVKD. Here the CDR3 DNA reads TGTGCCACCAGTGATGGGGGGCGGGGGGTGGGTGAGCAGTTCTTC. It encodes CATSDGGRGVGEQFF.

This clonotype occurred a few times. This rearrangement joins TRBV30 to TRBJ1-3; D perhaps matches TRBD1 (5 bases). V dropped 2 bases and J dropped 4 bases, with 12 bases sitting between them. The CDR3 extends over 14 amino acids. Germline V gene lookup returns CDR1 GTSNPN and CDR2 SVGIG (reference sequence). CDR3 nucleotide sequence: TGTGCCTGGAGTCAGGGCGGCCAGGGAAACACCATATATTTT. Its translation: CAWSQGGQGNTIYF.

The sample holds a few counts of this clonotype. The chain joins TRBV5-1 to TRBJ1-1; D gene uncertain. The germline CDR1 and CDR2 sequences are SGHRS and YFSETQ. V was pared by 0 bases and J by 3 bases, with 12 bases between. The CDR3 has 15 amino acids. The chain's CDR3 is CASSLGAVQDTEAFF. The CDR3 DNA is TGCGCCAGCAGCTTGGGGGCGGTTCAGGACACTGAAGCTTTCTTT.

The genes are TRBV12-3 or TRBV12-4 and TRBJ2-2, with TRBD2 matching 9 bases. This CDR3 is built from 15 residues. The V gene end was trimmed by 4 bases and the J gene end by 5 bases; junction bases not matched to a gene: 5. This CDR3 reads CASSSLAGPTGELFF. The CDR3 nucleotides are TGTGCCAGCAGTTCCCTAGCGGGGCCGACCGGGGAGCTGTTTTTT.